This T cell receptor (beta chain) was identified in a study of blood T cell repertoires in COVID-19. Background on the study: The United States, Italy and Spain supplied acute and convalescent COVID-19 samples.

Source study methods: Counts of nucleated cells, estimated from reference gene primer amplification, were obtained. TCRdb's copy holds only in-frame clones and misses some; the assay was immunoSEQ multiplex PCR. That table supplies the V and J calls and clone size; D and trimming were determined from the DNA. The top ten clones hold approximately 13% of a sample with 200,000 to 300,000 clones, around 86% of them seen once. V lost 5 bases to trimming and J lost 9 bases, with 13 bases between them. The CDR3 consists of 12 residues. The clonotype comes from a woman aged 60-70 years with active or convalescent COVID-19. The chain couples TRBV12-3 or TRBV12-4 to TRBJ1-1; D is unclear. Sequencing used peripheral blood. CDR3: CASSLMRAQAFF. Here the CDR3 DNA reads TGTGCCAGCAGTCTAATGAGGGCCCAAGCTTTCTTT.